This TCR beta chain stems from a study of OX40 agonist ivuxolimab in advanced cancers. Study-wide background: Patient treatment consisted of intravenous ivuxolimab administration every 2 weeks at 0.01 to 10 mg/kg. Patients treated during dose escalation were battling hepatocellular carcinoma, melanoma, renal cell or head and neck cancer. Whole-study results and caveats: Dosing at 0.1 to 3.0 mg/kg was accompanied by clonal expansion of CD4+ and CD8+ blood T cells by week 6. Normalized expansion of T-cell clones was also low for some nonresponders.

Concerning this clone itself: As yet, its antigen is unknown.

This CDR3 region has 14 residues. The germline CDR1 and CDR2 sequences are KGHSH and LQKENI. Trimming left V 0 bases short and J 9 bases short, with 12 bases between. Profiled with immunoSEQ multiplex PCR; TCRdb holds only in-frame clones, not every one. Counted here are over 55,000 clones, around 84% occurring once; the ten biggest clones make up around 2.3%. The V gene is TRBV18, the J gene TRBJ2-1; tentatively, D is TRBD1 (5 bases). This clonotype was sampled from an adult with an advanced solid tumor such as melanoma, head and neck, liver or kidney cancer. The source material was CD4+ or CD8+ T cells sorted from blood, sampled in a trial of the OX40 agonist ivuxolimab. The CDR3 nucleotides read TGTGCCAGCTCACCACCGGCAGGGATTGGTGAGCAGTTCTTC. It encodes CASSPPAGIGEQFF.